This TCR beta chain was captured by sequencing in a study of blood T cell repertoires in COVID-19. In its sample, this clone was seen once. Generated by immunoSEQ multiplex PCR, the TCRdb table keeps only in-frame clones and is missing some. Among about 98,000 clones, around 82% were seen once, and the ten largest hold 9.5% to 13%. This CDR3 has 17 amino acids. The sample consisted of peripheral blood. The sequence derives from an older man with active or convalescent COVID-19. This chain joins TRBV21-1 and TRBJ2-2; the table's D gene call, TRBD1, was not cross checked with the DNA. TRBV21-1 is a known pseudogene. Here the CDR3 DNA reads TGTGCCAGCAGCAAAGACAAAACAGGGGAGATTCCCGGGGAGCTGTTTTTT. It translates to CASSKDKTGEIPGELFF.